This passage covers 26 T cell receptor beta chains from one sample sequenced in a study of blood T cell repertoires in COVID-19. Libraries were prepared by immunoSEQ multiplex PCR; TCRdb keeps only in-frame clonotypes and omits some of them. This table holds roughly 410,000 clones, 70% to 90% found once. Sequenced sample: peripheral blood. These receptors were taken from a middle-aged woman with COVID-19, enrolled during active disease.

The V call is TRBV19, the J call TRBJ1-5; D remains ambiguous. V was trimmed by 4 bases and J by 4 bases, leaving 8 bases between them. This CDR3 has 13 residues. The germline V gene has CDR1 LNHDA and CDR2 SQIVND (reference sequence). DNA for the CDR3: TGTGCCAGTAGTAGAGGGAATAATCAGCCCCAGCATTTT. Translated, it gives CASSRGNNQPQHF.

The CDR3 nucleotides read TGTGCCAGCAGCTTAGCCCCACAGGGGGGTACGCAGTATTTT. This sequence encodes CASSLAPQGGTQYF. The J gene is TRBJ2-3, the V gene TRBV7-2; TRBD1 agrees at 8 bases. The junction had 4 bases not matched to a gene; V was cut back by 0 bases and J by 8 bases. The CDR3 is 14 residues long. Germline values: CDR1 SGHTA, CDR2 FQGNSA.

This sequence joins TRBV12-1 and TRBJ2-1; the table's TRBD2 call for D was not verified on the DNA. TRBV12-1 is a listed pseudogene. This CDR3 contains 23 residues. The CDR3 DNA reads TGTGCCAGCAGACAACAGTACACAAAAGGGACTAGCGGGAGGGCCGACTCCTACAATGAGCAGTTCTTC. Protein sequence: CASRQQYTKGTSGRADSYNEQFF.

CDR3 sequence: CASSLEGAGVRKTQYF. The CDR3 DNA is TGTGCCAGCAGCTTAGAGGGTGCGGGAGTACGGAAGACCCAGTACTTC. This chain joins TRBV7-2 and TRBJ2-5, with 7 bases fitting TRBD2. The germline V gene encodes CDR1 SGHTA and CDR2 FQGNSA. The CDR3 length is 16 residues. V was clipped by 1 base and J by 6 bases; unmatched bases: 11.

The chain combines TRBV9 with TRBJ1-2, with D perhaps matching TRBD1 (6 bases). Germline V lookup: CDR1 SGDLS, CDR2 YYNGEE. The CDR3 is 14 residues long. Trimming removed 4 bases from V and 5 bases from J, with 15 bases in between. The CDR3 DNA is TGTGCCAGCAGCCGAGAGACGGACAGATATGGCTACACCTTC. As protein: CASSRETDRYGYTF. Using reference TRBV9 and TRBJ1-2 for the parts outside the CDR3, the full variable domain is DSGVTQTPKHLITATGQRVTLRCSPRSGDLSVYWYQQSLDQGLQFLIQYYNGEERAKGNILERFSAQQFPDLHSELNLSSLELGDSALYFCASSRETDRYGYTFGSGTRLTVV.

A single count supports this clone. This chain connects TRBV5-5 to TRBJ1-1; TRBD1 matches at 8 bases. The CDR3 totals 14 residues. Germline V gene data show CDR1 as SGHKS and CDR2 as YYEKEE (reference sequence). V gave up 2 bases and J gave up 4 bases; unmatched junction bases: 4. This CDR3 reads CASSLDDRGTEAFF. The CDR3 region has the DNA TGTGCCAGCAGCTTAGATGACAGGGGCACTGAAGCTTTCTTT.

The chain combines TRBV19 with TRBJ2-1; TRBD1 aligns across 7 bases. The CDR3 runs 15 residues. J was trimmed by 4 bases and V by 5 bases; bases with no gene match: 8. Germline lookup yields CDR1 LNHDA and CDR2 SQIVND (reference sequence). CDR3 amino acids: CASSPTRGTYNEQFF. The CDR3 DNA follows: TGTGCCAGTAGTCCGACCAGGGGGACGTACAATGAGCAGTTCTTC.

The rearrangement links TRBV4-3 to TRBJ1-5; D remains unclear. Germline CDR1 is LGHNA and CDR2 is YSLEER. With 0 bases removed from V and 11 bases from J, the gap between germline ends came to 14 bases. The CDR3 length is 14 residues. In DNA form, the CDR3 reads TGCGCCAGCAGCCAAGATTCGCCGGAGGGTACCCAGCATTTT. Its translation: CASSQDSPEGTQHF.

This chain connects TRBV5-4 to TRBJ1-1; D perhaps matches TRBD1 (5 bases). Deletions cut 3 bases from V and 0 bases from J, with 15 bases between. Per germline, CDR1 SGHNT and CDR2 YYREEE (reference sequence). The CDR3 has 16 residues. CDR3 loop: CASSSFGGSVNTEAFF. CDR3 sequence (DNA): TGTGCCAGCAGCTCCTTTGGGGGGTCGGTGAACACTGAAGCTTTCTTT.

Details on this clone: One end of the junction varies from germline; a read error may be responsible. The rearrangement links TRBV7-7 to TRBJ2-3, with TRBD2 matching over 8 bases. CDR3 size: 17 residues. Germline V gene sequence: CDR1 SSHAT, CDR2 FNYEAQ (reference sequence). Written as DNA, the CDR3 is TGTGCTAGCAGCTTAGGCGGGGGGACTTCTAGCACAGATACGCAGTATTTT. Translated, it gives CASSLGGGTSSTDTQYF.

This sequence joins TRBV4-2 and TRBJ2-5; D is possibly TRBD1 (5 bases). The CDR3 is 13 residues long. The germline V gene encodes CDR1 LGHNA and CDR2 YNFKEQ. V lost 0 bases and J lost 6, with 8 bases in between. The CDR3 region has the DNA TGTGCCAGCAGCCAAGACAGGGCCAAGACCCAGTACTTC. Encoded protein: CASSQDRAKTQYF.

This clone came up once. This chain links TRBV6-2 or TRBV6-3 with TRBJ2-7; 10 positions agree with TRBD2. From germline, CDR1 is MNHEY and CDR2 SVGEGT. The CDR3 contains 18 residues. V lost 2 bases, J lost 4 bases, and 14 bases stayed unmatched. In DNA, the CDR3 is TGTGCCAGCAGTTACGGGCTAGCGGGAGTCGTACCTAAATACGAGCAGTACTTC. Amino acid sequence: CASSYGLAGVVPKYEQYF.

The V call is TRBV29-1, the J call TRBJ2-2, with 9 bases matching TRBD2. The germline V gene has CDR1 SQVTM and CDR2 ANQGSEA. V gave up 3 bases and J gave up 6 bases; unmatched junction bases: 5. This CDR3 is 14 amino acids long. CDR3: CSVDSGSLPGELFF. The CDR3 DNA follows: TGCAGCGTTGATAGCGGGAGTTTACCCGGGGAGCTGTTTTTT.

This chain joins TRBV5-1 and TRBJ2-5; TRBD1 aligns across 8 bases. Germline V gene sequence: CDR1 SGHRS, CDR2 YFSETQ. This CDR3 is built from 16 residues. The trim removed 0 bases at V and 1 base at J, leaving 5 bases unmatched. The CDR3 loop reads CASSLALGTGQETQYF. CDR3 DNA sequence: TGCGCCAGCAGCTTGGCACTCGGGACAGGCCAAGAGACCCAGTACTTC.

The chain links TRBV6-5 to TRBJ2-3; weak D call: TRBD1 (6 bases). V shed 6 bases and J shed 4 bases, with 11 bases lying between them. The CDR3 totals 13 residues. The germline CDR1 and CDR2 sequences are MNHEY and SVGAGI. The CDR3 DNA sequence: TGTGCCAGCAGGCTACAGGGCTCAGATACGCAGTATTTT. It is translated as CASRLQGSDTQYF.

The chain is built from TRBV7-9 and TRBJ1-4; TRBD1 agrees at 8 bases. CDR3 length: 14 residues. Germline V gene sequence: CDR1 SEHNR, CDR2 FQNEAQ (reference sequence). V trimming: 4 bases; J trimming: 6 bases; junction bases outside the gene matches: 4. CDR3 bases: TGTGCCAGCAGCTCTATGGGACAGGATGAAAAACTGTTTTTT. This codes for CASSSMGQDEKLFF.

The gene calls are TRBV29-1 and TRBJ1-2; D is unresolved. The V end was cut by 6 bases, the J end by 7 bases, with 12 bases between. This CDR3 is 11 amino acids long. Germline values: CDR1 SQVTM, CDR2 ANQGSEA. CDR3 DNA sequence: TGCAGCGTCATGAACGTAGTTGGCTACACCTTC. Amino acids: CSVMNVVGYTF.

The chain is built from TRBV19 and TRBJ1-2; 7 bases agree with TRBD1. The CDR3 consists of 12 residues. The V gene end was trimmed by 8 bases and the J gene end by 5 bases; junction bases not matched to a gene: 5. The V gene's germline CDR1 is LNHDA and CDR2 SQIVND (reference sequence). CDR3 bases: TGTGCCAGTGAGGACAGGAGATATGGCTACACCTTC. Protein sequence: CASEDRRYGYTF.

This clone was found once. J is TRBJ1-2 and V is TRBV19; 8 positions agree with TRBD1. Germline V gene data show CDR1 as LNHDA and CDR2 as SQIVND (reference sequence). The CDR3 length is 13 residues. The V gene end was trimmed by 8 bases and the J gene end by 4 bases; junction bases not matched to a gene: 6. The CDR3 sequence is CASVRDRTYGYTF. CDR3 bases: TGTGCCAGTGTCCGGGACAGGACCTATGGCTACACCTTC.

The chain couples TRBV25-1 to TRBJ1-4; TRBD1 is a possible D gene (5 bases). The CDR3 sequence is 14 residues long. The V and J ends lost 5 bases and 8 bases respectively, with 15 bases between them. Germline values: CDR1 MGHDK, CDR2 SYGVNS. The CDR3 spells CASSSSRQTEKLFF. The DNA for the CDR3 is TGTGCCAGCAGTTCCTCCCGACAGACCGAAAAACTGTTTTTT.

The V call is TRBV7-2, the J call TRBJ1-5; D gene unclear. The CDR3 is 14 amino acids. Trimming pared 1 base from V and 5 bases from J, leaving 9 bases between. Germline CDR1 reads SGHTA; CDR2 reads FQGNSA. The CDR3 DNA follows: TGTGCCAGCAGCTTAGTCGTGGAGCATCAGCCCCAGCATTTT. This codes for CASSLVVEHQPQHF.

This chain uses TRBV28 with TRBJ1-2; the D gene is possibly TRBD1 (5 bases). CDR1 is MDHEN, CDR2 SYDVKM, per germline. Trimming removed 2 bases from V and 4 bases from J, with 8 bases in between. This CDR3 is 13 amino acids long. The CDR3 spells CASSLSRAYGYTF. CDR3 sequence (DNA): TGTGCCAGCAGTTTAAGCAGGGCCTATGGCTACACCTTC.

The V gene is TRBV28, the J gene TRBJ2-7; the D gene is possibly TRBD1 (5 bases). Germline V CDR1 and CDR2: MDHEN, SYDVKM. The length of the CDR3 is 16 residues. The ends were cut back, 3 bases at V and 5 bases at J, with 20 bases in the middle. Here the CDR3 DNA reads TGTGCCAGCAGTTTCTCACCAGGGCTGGGTGGAAACGAGCAGTACTTC. It translates to CASSFSPGLGGNEQYF.

The J gene is TRBJ1-3, the V gene TRBV9, with a weak D call TRBD1 (5 bases). Germline CDR1 reads SGDLS; CDR2 reads YYNGEE. The germline V and J ends were trimmed by 4 bases and 0 bases, with 17 bases remaining between them. The CDR3 consists of 17 residues. The chain's CDR3 is CASSPSDRGGSGNTIYF. CDR3 bases: TGTGCCAGCAGCCCTTCCGACCGGGGGGGCTCTGGAAACACCATATATTTT.

The chain links TRBV3-1 (or the pseudogene TRBV3-2) to TRBJ2-2; D call uncertain. Germline V CDR1 and CDR2: LGHDT, YNNKEL (reference sequence). Trimming stripped 3 bases from V and 1 base from J, with 3 bases between. This CDR3 comprises 13 residues. The CDR3 bases are TGTGCCAGCAGCCACAGGAACACCGGGGAGCTGTTTTTT. Its protein product is CASSHRNTGELFF.

V and J are TRBV5-8 and TRBJ1-4; 7 nucleotides match TRBD1. J lost 0 bases, V lost 0 bases, and 5 bases had no gene match. The CDR3 spans 17 residues. The V gene's germline CDR1 is SGHTS and CDR2 YDEGEE. The CDR3 protein is CASSLAGQGATNEKLFF. CDR3 DNA: TGTGCCAGCAGCTTGGCGGGGCAGGGGGCAACTAATGAAAAACTGTTTTTT.